The rows below give T cell receptor beta chains drawn from one sample of a study of blood T cells in healthy people across ages. TCRdb reanalysed the 5' RACE reads using MiXCR and keeps one entry per CDR3 protein. Altogether under 2,000,000 distinct CDR3 sequences are present, approximately 50% being singletons, with the ten largest covering 2.1%. Material for sequencing was blood. These receptors all stem from a woman in her thirties or forties in good health. CDR3s include the opening cysteine and the closing phenylalanine or tryptophan. The listing skips clone size in some rows; elsewhere it reads once, few, many or a size class.

CDR3 protein: CASNPGQGRTDTQYF
J gene: TRBJ2-3
V gene: TRBV12-3/TRBV12-4
clone size: .

CDR3 protein: CATSRASSGGQETQYF
J gene: TRBJ2-5
V gene: TRBV15
clone size: few

CDR3 protein: CASSLAGGSITDTQYF
J gene: TRBJ2-3
V gene: TRBV5-1
clone size: few

CDR3 protein: CASSQVAYYGYTF
J gene: TRBJ1-2
V gene: TRBV3-1
clone size: .

CDR3 protein: CATSRARGDGGFF
J gene: TRBJ1-1
V gene: TRBV15
clone size: .

CDR3 protein: CASSYGGSISGANVLTF
J gene: TRBJ2-6
V gene: TRBV6-6
clone size: few

CDR3 protein: CGDPGYTF
J gene: TRBJ1-2
V gene: TRBV20-1
clone size: .

CDR3 protein: CASSLDEYWRQYF
J gene: TRBJ2-5
V gene: TRBV5-1
clone size: .

CDR3 protein: CASSHFGQSQETQYF
J gene: TRBJ2-5
V gene: TRBV4-1
clone size: .

CDR3 protein: CAIKGGVINEQFF
J gene: TRBJ2-1
V gene: TRBV10-3
clone size: .

CDR3 protein: CASSVATTGGNQETQYF
J gene: TRBJ2-5
V gene: TRBV9
clone size: few

CDR3 protein: CASSHPGRYNEQFF
J gene: TRBJ2-1
V gene: TRBV7-2
clone size: .

CDR3 protein: CATSDFRDEQYF
J gene: TRBJ2-7
V gene: TRBV24-1
clone size: .

CDR3 protein: CASSPRLGQRGAWSTDTQYF
J gene: TRBJ2-3
V gene: TRBV11-2
clone size: few

CDR3 protein: CASSFATSGFGSYNEQFF
J gene: TRBJ2-1
V gene: TRBV27
clone size: few

CDR3 protein: CASISRGMSEAFF
J gene: TRBJ1-1
V gene: TRBV6-6
clone size: .

CDR3 protein: CASSLTAGGPGDTQYF
J gene: TRBJ2-3
V gene: TRBV27
clone size: .

CDR3 protein: CASRDPGQGYNEQFF
J gene: TRBJ2-1
V gene: TRBV12-3/TRBV12-4
clone size: few

CDR3 protein: CASSAWTGGVEQYF
J gene: TRBJ2-7
V gene: TRBV28
clone size: .

CDR3 protein: CSVESGGPNTEAFF
J gene: TRBJ1-1
V gene: TRBV29-1
clone size: .

CDR3 protein: CSVARDADTQYF
J gene: TRBJ2-3
V gene: TRBV29-1
clone size: .

CDR3 protein: CASSLESSGNNEQYF
J gene: TRBJ2-7
V gene: TRBV11-2
clone size: few

CDR3 protein: CSAKISGQSHYNEQFF
J gene: TRBJ2-1
V gene: TRBV20-1
clone size: .

CDR3 protein: CSAKQTGSSYNEQFF
J gene: TRBJ2-1
V gene: TRBV20-1
clone size: few

CDR3 protein: CAISDQGETQYF
J gene: TRBJ2-5
V gene: TRBV10-3
clone size: many

CDR3 protein: CASKEGDQPQHF
J gene: TRBJ1-5
V gene: TRBV6-6
clone size: .

CDR3 protein: CASSLGDTADGNQPQHF
J gene: TRBJ1-5
V gene: TRBV5-1
clone size: .

CDR3 protein: CASSLGPSMLETQYF
J gene: .
V gene: TRBV5-1
clone size: .

CDR3 protein: CASSLGTGPFSYEQYF
J gene: TRBJ2-7
V gene: TRBV28
clone size: many

CDR3 protein: CSAKDSAYEQYF
J gene: TRBJ2-7
V gene: TRBV20-1
clone size: .

CDR3 protein: CASSTPGQGGEQYF
J gene: .
V gene: TRBV4-1
clone size: .

CDR3 protein: CASSQEILLTQYF
J gene: TRBJ2-3
V gene: TRBV3-1
clone size: few

CDR3 protein: CASSDPADLNYGYTF
J gene: TRBJ1-2
V gene: TRBV25-1
clone size: once

CDR3 protein: CASSSPSGGSYNEQFF
J gene: TRBJ2-1
V gene: TRBV27
clone size: few

CDR3 protein: CASRNLDSRYEQYF
J gene: TRBJ2-7
V gene: TRBV2
clone size: few

CDR3 protein: CASSPGARVHNEQFF
J gene: TRBJ2-1
V gene: TRBV28
clone size: few

CDR3 protein: CASSVEIRGYNSPLHF
J gene: TRBJ1-6
V gene: TRBV9
clone size: .

CDR3 protein: CASSYSAASYEQYF
J gene: TRBJ2-7
V gene: TRBV6-5
clone size: .

CDR3 protein: CASSLSSLGRGTYEQYF
J gene: TRBJ2-7
V gene: TRBV11-2
clone size: .

CDR3 protein: CSAASYEQYF
J gene: TRBJ2-7
V gene: TRBV20-1
clone size: .

CDR3 protein: CATSDPPTGELFF
J gene: TRBJ2-2
V gene: TRBV24-1
clone size: .

CDR3 protein: CASSQQGGGAGELFF
J gene: TRBJ2-2
V gene: TRBV7-9
clone size: .

CDR3 protein: CATRGRVIETQYF
J gene: TRBJ2-5
V gene: TRBV24-1
clone size: .

CDR3 protein: CASKIGAADTQYF
J gene: TRBJ2-3
V gene: TRBV5-4
clone size: .

CDR3 protein: CSATGLRDAYEQYF
J gene: TRBJ2-7
V gene: TRBV20-1
clone size: .

CDR3 protein: CASSSIRRTVLRLYNEQFF
J gene: TRBJ2-1
V gene: TRBV7-9
clone size: .

CDR3 protein: CASSPDSGRGGYTF
J gene: TRBJ1-2
V gene: TRBV7-2
clone size: .

CDR3 protein: CSARDRPGTGANVLTF
J gene: TRBJ2-6
V gene: TRBV20-1
clone size: .

CDR3 protein: CASSPQGGTGELFF
J gene: TRBJ2-2
V gene: TRBV5-1
clone size: few

CDR3 protein: CASSIDSRSNQPQHF
J gene: TRBJ1-5
V gene: TRBV2
clone size: .

CDR3 protein: CSAREGRGHREQYF
J gene: TRBJ2-7
V gene: TRBV20-1
clone size: .

CDR3 protein: CASSPSIDEQYF
J gene: .
V gene: TRBV28
clone size: .

CDR3 protein: CASSFTGPEAFF
J gene: TRBJ1-1
V gene: TRBV28
clone size: .

CDR3 protein: CASGGTGLGRNEQFF
J gene: TRBJ2-1
V gene: TRBV12-3/TRBV12-4
clone size: .

CDR3 protein: CASSLGEAKNIQYF
J gene: TRBJ2-4
V gene: TRBV28
clone size: many

CDR3 protein: CSARTAGERASPLHF
J gene: TRBJ1-6
V gene: TRBV20-1
clone size: .